The rows below give T cell receptor beta chains drawn from one sample of a study of T cells in Graves' hyperthyroidism and ophthalmopathy. TCRdb itself ran the multiplex PCR reads through MiXCR, one entry per CDR3 protein. Altogether hundreds of thousands of distinct CDR3 sequences are present, 35% to 55% being singletons, with the ten largest covering about 7.8%. Sequencing used peripheral blood or thyroid tissue (not recorded which). The receptors here all came from a woman younger than 35 with Graves' hyperthyroidism. Both conserved end residues are part of each CDR3. The order of the fields is V gene, J gene, CDR3 protein.

TRBV20-1	TRBJ2-7	CSAIGDRVIDEQYF
TRBV7-3	TRBJ2-7	CASSQTGELYF
TRBV20-1	TRBJ2-5	CSARDGGLVETQYF
TRBV20-1	TRBJ1-1	CSATRMNTEAFF
TRBV25-1	TRBJ1-4	CASSDPGGSEKLFF
TRBV20-1	TRBJ1-1	CSAKGGTATEAFF
TRBV4-1	TRBJ2-7	CASGHQYEQYF
TRBV7-4	TRBJ1-2	CASSLVGAGYTF
TRBV12-3/TRBV12-4	TRBJ2-7	CASSFDPRIWDEQYF
TRBV11-2	TRBJ1-5	CASSLDPAHRNQPQHF
TRBV7-2	TRBJ1-2	CASSLPGTGTYGYTF
TRBV19	TRBJ1-2	CASSIGTGGYGYTF
TRBV10-3	TRBJ1-3	CAISGDRGTIYF
TRBV5-1	TRBJ2-5	CASSFGQGGGETQYF
TRBV29-1	TRBJ2-6	CSVDARGRSGANVLTF
TRBV5-1	TRBJ2-5	CASSLDGAGQETQYF
TRBV6-6	.	CASSYTTGRTYEQYF
TRBV29-1	TRBJ1-5	CSVTTGGGEPQHF
TRBV19	TRBJ2-7	CASSHRGGVQYF
TRBV5-1	TRBJ2-7	CASRGQEDYEQYF
TRBV2	TRBJ2-2	CASSEKGAGELFF
TRBV7-3	TRBJ2-7	CASNSRGRDGYEQYF
TRBV6-5	TRBJ2-5	CASSYKGAKETQYF
TRBV5-4	TRBJ1-2	CASSSDRGIYGYTF
TRBV7-9	TRBJ2-7	CASSLQRSSYEQYF
TRBV2	TRBJ2-7	CASSNRPAEQYF
TRBV6-1	TRBJ2-7	CASTKGPLSSYEQYF
TRBV2	TRBJ1-5	CASSGGARNQPQHF
TRBV2	TRBJ1-2	CARAWARGYYTF
TRBV2	TRBJ2-5	CAVLLAGGETQYF
TRBV5-4	TRBJ1-4	CASRGQGEKLFF
TRBV20-1	TRBJ1-1	CSAVAGTGSRNTEAFF
TRBV15	TRBJ2-7	CATSRDLASGSYEQYF
TRBV10-3	TRBJ2-2	CAISGELFF
TRBV6-1	TRBJ2-7	CASTARWFSGKAYEQYF
TRBV7-2	TRBJ1-1	CASSLGGTSAFF
TRBV19	TRBJ1-2	CASSTLGGYGYTF
TRBV5-1	TRBJ2-5	CAGSLASGLQETQYF
TRBV2	TRBJ2-3	CASGPLAVDTQYF
TRBV20-1	TRBJ2-5	CSARDLRAETQYF
TRBV7-6	TRBJ2-7	CASSRGGRSYEQYF
TRBV7-9	TRBJ2-7	CASSQLELAGDEQYF
TRBV20-1	TRBJ1-1	CSASMGALGGTEAFF
TRBV7-9	TRBJ1-1	CASSPAMNTEAFF